This TCR beta chain appears in the sequencing data of a study of T cell responses to AZD1222 COVID-19 vaccine. To note about this clone: Other DNA sequences in the same sample also yield this CDR3.

Profiling relied on immunoSEQ multiplex PCR, and the TCRdb table lists in-frame clones only, not all of them. The data contain about 82,000 clones, 92% of them singletons. Trimming removed 1 base from V and 2 bases from J, with 5 bases in between. CDR3 size: 13 residues. Second-dose groups at about 4 or about 12 weeks were pooled. The source was peripheral blood, collected 28 days after the second AZD1222 dose. This chain joins TRBV12-3 or TRBV12-4 and TRBJ1-1; D gene unclear. This TCR derives from an adult who received the AZD1222 COVID-19 vaccine. The chain's CDR3 is CASSLGPNTEAFF. Written as DNA, the CDR3 is TGTGCCAGCAGTTTAGGCCCTAACACTGAAGCTTTCTTT.